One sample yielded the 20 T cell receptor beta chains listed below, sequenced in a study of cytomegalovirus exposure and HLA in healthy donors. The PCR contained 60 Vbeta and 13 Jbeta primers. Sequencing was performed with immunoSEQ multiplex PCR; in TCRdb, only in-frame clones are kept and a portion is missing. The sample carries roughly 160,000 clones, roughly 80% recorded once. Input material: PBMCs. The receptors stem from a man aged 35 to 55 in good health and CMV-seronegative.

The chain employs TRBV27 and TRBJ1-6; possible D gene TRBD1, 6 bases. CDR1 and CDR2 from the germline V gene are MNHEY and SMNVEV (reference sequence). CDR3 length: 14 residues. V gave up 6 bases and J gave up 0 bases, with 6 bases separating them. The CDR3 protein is CASRQGSYNSPLHF. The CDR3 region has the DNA TGTGCCAGCAGACAGGGCTCCTATAATTCACCCCTCCACTTT.

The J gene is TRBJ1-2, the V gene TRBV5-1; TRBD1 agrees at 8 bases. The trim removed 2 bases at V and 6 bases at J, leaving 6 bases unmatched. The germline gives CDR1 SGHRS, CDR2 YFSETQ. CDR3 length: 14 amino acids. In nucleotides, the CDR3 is TGCGCCAGCAGCTTACGGACAGGGATAGATGGCTACACCTTC. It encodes CASSLRTGIDGYTF.

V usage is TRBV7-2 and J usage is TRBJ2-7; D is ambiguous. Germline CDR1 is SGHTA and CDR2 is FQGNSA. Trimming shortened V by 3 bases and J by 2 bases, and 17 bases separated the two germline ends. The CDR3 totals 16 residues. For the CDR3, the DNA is TGTGCCAGCAGCTTCGACTTACTAAAAACCCCCTACGAGCAGTACTTC. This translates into CASSFDLLKTPYEQYF.

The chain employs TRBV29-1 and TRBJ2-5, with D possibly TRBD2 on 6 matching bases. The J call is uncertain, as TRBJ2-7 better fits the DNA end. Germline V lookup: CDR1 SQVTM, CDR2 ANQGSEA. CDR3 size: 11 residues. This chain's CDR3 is CSVVADYEQYF. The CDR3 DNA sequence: TGCAGCGTTGTAGCGGACTACGAGCAGTACTTC.

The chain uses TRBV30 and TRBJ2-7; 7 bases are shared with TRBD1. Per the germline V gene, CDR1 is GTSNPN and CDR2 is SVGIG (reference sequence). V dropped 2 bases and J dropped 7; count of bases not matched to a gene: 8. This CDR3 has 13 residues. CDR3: CAWSYWDSLEQYF. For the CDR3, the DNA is TGTGCCTGGAGTTATTGGGACAGCTTGGAGCAGTACTTC.

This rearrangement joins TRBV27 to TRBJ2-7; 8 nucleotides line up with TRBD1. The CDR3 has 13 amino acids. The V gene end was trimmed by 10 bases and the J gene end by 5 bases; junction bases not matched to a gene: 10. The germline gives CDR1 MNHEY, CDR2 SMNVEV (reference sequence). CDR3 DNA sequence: TGTGCCACCAAGTGGACAGGGTCCCACGAGCAGTACTTC. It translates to CATKWTGSHEQYF.

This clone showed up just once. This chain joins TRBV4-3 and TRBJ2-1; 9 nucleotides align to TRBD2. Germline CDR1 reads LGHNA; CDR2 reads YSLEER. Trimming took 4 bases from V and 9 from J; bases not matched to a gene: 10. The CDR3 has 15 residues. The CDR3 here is CASSPWRGGPGEQFF. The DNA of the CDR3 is TGCGCCAGCAGCCCCTGGCGGGGGGGGCCAGGTGAGCAGTTCTTC.

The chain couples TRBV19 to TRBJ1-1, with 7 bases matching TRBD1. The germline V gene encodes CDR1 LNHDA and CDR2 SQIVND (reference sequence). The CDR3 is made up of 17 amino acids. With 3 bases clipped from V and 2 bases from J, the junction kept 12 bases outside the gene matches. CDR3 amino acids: CASSILNRGLGNTEAFF. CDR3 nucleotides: TGTGCCAGTAGTATCCTTAACAGGGGCCTTGGAAACACTGAAGCTTTCTTT.

CDR3 protein: CASSPDERDSYTF. CDR3 sequence (DNA): TGTGCCAGCAGCCCAGACGAGAGGGACAGCTACACCTTC. The chain recombines TRBV5-4 with TRBJ1-2; D is perhaps TRBD1 (6 bases). Trimming took 4 bases from V and 9 from J, leaving 16 bases between them. The CDR3 totals 13 residues. Germline CDR1 SGHNT, CDR2 YYREEE (reference sequence).

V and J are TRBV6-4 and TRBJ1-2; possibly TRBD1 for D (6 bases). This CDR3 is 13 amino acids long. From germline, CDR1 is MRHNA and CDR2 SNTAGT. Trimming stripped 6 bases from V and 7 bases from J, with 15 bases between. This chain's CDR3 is CASRMDSVGGYTF. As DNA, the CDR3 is TGTGCCAGCAGGATGGACAGTGTCGGTGGCTACACCTTC.

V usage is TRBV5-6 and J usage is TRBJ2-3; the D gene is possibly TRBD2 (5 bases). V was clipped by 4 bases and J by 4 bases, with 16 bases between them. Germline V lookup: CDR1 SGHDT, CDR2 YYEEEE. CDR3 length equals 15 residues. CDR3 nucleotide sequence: TGTGCCAGCAGCAACCGGGTCGAGGGCGCAGATACGCAGTATTTT. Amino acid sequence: CASSNRVEGADTQYF.

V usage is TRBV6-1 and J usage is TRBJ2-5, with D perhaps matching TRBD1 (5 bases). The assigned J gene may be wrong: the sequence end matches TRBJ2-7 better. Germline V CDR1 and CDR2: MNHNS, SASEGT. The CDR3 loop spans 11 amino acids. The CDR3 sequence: CASKGNYEQYF. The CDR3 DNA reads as TGTGCCAGCAAGGGGAACTACGAGCAGTACTTC.

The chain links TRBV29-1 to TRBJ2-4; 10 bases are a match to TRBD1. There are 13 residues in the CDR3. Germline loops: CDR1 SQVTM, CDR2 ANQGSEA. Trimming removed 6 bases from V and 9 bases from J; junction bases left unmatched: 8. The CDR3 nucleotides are TGCAGCGTCACCGACAGGGGGCGAAGCATTCAGTACTTC. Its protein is CSVTDRGRSIQYF.

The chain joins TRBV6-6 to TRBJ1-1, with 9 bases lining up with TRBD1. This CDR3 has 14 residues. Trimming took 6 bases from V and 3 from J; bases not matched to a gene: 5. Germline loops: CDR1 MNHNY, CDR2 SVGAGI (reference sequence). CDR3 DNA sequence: TGTGCCAGCAGGGACAGGGGTGGGTACACTGAAGCTTTCTTT. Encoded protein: CASRDRGGYTEAFF.

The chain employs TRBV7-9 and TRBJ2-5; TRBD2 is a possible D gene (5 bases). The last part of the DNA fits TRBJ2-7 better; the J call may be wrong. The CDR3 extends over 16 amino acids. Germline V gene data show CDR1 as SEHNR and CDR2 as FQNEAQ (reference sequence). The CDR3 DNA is TGTGCCAGCAGCTTTCCCCTAGGCGGGTTCGGCTACGAGCAGTACTTC. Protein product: CASSFPLGGFGYEQYF.

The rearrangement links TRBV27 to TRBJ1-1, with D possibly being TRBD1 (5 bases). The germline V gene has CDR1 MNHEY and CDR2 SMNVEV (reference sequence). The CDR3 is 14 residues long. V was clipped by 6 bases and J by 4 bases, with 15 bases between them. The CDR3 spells CASRSPGGGTEAFF. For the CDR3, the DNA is TGTGCCAGCAGATCCCCGGGGGGGGGCACTGAAGCTTTCTTT.

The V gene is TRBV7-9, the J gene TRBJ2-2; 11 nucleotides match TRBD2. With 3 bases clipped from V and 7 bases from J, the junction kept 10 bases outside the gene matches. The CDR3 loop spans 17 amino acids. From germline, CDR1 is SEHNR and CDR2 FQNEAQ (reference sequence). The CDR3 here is CASSFYLIAGGHGELFF. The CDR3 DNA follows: TGTGCCAGCAGCTTTTACCTCATAGCGGGGGGGCACGGGGAGCTGTTTTTT. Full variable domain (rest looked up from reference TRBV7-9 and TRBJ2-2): DTGVSQNPRHKITKRGQNVTFRCDPISEHNRLYWYRQTLGQGPEFLTYFQNEAQLEKSRLLSDRFSAERPKGSFSTLEIQRTEQGDSAMYLCASSFYLIAGGHGELFFGEGSRLTVL.

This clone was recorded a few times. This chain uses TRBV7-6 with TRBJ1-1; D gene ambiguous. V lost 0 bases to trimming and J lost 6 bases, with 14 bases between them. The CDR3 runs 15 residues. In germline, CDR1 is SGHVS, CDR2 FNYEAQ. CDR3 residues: CASSLAAGSASEAFF. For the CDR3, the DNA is TGTGCCAGCAGCTTAGCGGCAGGATCAGCCTCTGAAGCTTTCTTT.

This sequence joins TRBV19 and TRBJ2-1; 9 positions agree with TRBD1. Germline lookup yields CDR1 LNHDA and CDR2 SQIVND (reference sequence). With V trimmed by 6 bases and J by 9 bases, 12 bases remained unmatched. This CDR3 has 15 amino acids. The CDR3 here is CASRNSGTGSGEQFF. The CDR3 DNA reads TGTGCCAGTAGAAACTCCGGGACAGGGAGCGGTGAGCAGTTCTTC.

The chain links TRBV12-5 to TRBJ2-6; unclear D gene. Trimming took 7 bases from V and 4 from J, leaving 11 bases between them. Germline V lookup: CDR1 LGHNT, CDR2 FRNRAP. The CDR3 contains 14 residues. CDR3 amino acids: CASVDSSGANVLTF. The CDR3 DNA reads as TGTGCTAGTGTCGACTCCTCCGGGGCCAACGTCCTGACTTTC.